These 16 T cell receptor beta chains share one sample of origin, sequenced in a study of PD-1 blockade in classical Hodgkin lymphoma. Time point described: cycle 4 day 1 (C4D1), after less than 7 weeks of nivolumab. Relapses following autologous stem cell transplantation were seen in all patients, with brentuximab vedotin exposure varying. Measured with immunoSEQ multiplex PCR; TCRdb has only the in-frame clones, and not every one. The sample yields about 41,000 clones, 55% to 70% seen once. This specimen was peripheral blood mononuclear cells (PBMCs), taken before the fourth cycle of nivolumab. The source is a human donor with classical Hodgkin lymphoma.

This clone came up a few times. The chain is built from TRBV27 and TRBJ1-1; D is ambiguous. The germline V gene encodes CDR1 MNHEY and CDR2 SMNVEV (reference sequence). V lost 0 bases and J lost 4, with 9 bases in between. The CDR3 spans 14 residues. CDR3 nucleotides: TGTGCCAGCAGTTTATCGATACTCGGCACTGAAGCTTTCTTT. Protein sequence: CASSLSILGTEAFF.

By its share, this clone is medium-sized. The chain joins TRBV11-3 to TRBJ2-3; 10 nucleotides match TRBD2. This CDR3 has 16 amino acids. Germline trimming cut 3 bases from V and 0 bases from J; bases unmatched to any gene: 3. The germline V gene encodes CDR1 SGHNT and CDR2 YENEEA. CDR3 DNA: TGTGCCAGCAGCTTGACAGCGGGGGGGAGCACAGATACGCAGTATTTT. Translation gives CASSLTAGGSTDTQYF.

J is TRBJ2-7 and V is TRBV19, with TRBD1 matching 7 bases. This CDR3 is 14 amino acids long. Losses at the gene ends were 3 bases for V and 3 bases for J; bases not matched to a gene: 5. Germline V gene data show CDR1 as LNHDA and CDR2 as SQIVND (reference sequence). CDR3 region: CASSIGQVSYEQYF. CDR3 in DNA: TGTGCCAGTAGTATTGGACAGGTGAGCTACGAGCAGTACTTC. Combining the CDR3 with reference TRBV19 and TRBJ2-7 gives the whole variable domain DGGITQSPKYLFRKEGQNVTLSCEQNLNHDAMYWYRQDPGQGLRLIYYSQIVNDFQKGDIAEGYSVSREKKESFPLTVTSAQKNPTAFYLCASSIGQVSYEQYFGPGTRLTVT.

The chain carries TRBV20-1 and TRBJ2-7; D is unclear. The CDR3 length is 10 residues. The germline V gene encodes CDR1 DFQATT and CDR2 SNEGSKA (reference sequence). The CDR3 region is CGWANDEQYF. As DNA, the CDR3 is TGCGGGTGGGCAAATGACGAGCAGTACTTC.

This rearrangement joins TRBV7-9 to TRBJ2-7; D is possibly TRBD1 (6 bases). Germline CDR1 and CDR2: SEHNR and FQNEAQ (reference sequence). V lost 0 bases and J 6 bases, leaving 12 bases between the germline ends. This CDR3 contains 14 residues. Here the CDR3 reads CASSLARQGLEQYF. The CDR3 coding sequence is TGTGCCAGCAGCTTAGCGCGGCAGGGGCTCGAGCAGTACTTC.

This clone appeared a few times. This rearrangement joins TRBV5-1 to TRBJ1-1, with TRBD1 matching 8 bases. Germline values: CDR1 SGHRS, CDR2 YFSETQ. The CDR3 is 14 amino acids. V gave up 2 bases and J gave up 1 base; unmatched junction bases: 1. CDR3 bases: TGCGCCAGCAGCTTCAGGGGGCCGAACACTGAAGCTTTCTTT. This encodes CASSFRGPNTEAFF.

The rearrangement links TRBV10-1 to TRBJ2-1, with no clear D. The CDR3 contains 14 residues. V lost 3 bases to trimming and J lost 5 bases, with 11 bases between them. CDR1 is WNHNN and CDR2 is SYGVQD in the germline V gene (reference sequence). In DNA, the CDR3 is TGCGCCAGCAGTGAATCCTTCGAGCACAATGAGCAGTTCTTC. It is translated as CASSESFEHNEQFF.

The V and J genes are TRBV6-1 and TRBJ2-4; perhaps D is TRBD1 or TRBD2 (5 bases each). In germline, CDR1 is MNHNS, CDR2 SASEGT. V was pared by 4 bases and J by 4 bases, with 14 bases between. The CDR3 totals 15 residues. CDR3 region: CASSASWDGKNIQYF. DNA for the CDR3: TGTGCCAGCAGTGCCTCCTGGGACGGGAAAAACATTCAGTACTTC.

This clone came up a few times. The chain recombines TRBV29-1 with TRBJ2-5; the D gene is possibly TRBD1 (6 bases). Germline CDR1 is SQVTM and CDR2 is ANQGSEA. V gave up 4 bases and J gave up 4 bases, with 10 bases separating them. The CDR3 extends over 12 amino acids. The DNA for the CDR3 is TGCAGCGTTGTTGTAGGGGGAGAGACCCAGTACTTC. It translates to CSVVVGGETQYF.

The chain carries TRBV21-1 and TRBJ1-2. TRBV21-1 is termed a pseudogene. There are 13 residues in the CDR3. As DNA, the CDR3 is TGTGCCAGCAGCAATGGTAGCCATTATGGCTACACCTTC. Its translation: CASSNGSHYGYTF.

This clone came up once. The CDR3 region has the DNA TGTGCCAGCAGCTTAGATCTGGGGCCGTTCCCATCCTACTACGAGCAGTACTTC. Its protein is CASSLDLGPFPSYYEQYF. V is TRBV11-2 and J is TRBJ2-7; D might be TRBD1 (5 bases). This CDR3 is 18 amino acids long. In germline, CDR1 is SGHAT, CDR2 FQNNGV. V was clipped by 0 bases and J by 3 bases, with 21 bases between them.

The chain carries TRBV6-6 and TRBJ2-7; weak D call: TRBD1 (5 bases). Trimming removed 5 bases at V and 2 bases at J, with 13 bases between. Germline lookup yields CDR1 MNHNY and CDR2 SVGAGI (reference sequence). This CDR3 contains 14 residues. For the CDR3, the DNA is TGTGCCAGCAGTCCGCCGGGCAGGGCCTACGAGCAGTACTTC. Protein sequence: CASSPPGRAYEQYF.

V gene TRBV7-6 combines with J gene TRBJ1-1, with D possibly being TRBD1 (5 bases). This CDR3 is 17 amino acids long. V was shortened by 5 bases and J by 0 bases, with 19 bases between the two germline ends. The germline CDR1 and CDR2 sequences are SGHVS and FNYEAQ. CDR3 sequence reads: CASSQDGRGTMNTEAFF. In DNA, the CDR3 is TGTGCCAGCAGCCAGGACGGGAGGGGCACCATGAACACTGAAGCTTTCTTT.

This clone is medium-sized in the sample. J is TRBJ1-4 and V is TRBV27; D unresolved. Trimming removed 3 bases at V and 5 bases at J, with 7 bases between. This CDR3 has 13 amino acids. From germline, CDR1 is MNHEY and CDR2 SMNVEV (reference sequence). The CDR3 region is CASSFSVNEKLFF. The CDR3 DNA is TGTGCCAGCAGTTTCAGCGTAAATGAAAAACTGTTTTTT. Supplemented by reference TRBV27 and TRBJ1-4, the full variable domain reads EAQVTQNPRYLITVTGKKLTVTCSQNMNHEYMSWYRQDPGLGLRQIYYSMNVEVTDKGDVPEGYKVSRKEKRNFPLILESPSPNQTSLYFCASSFSVNEKLFFGSGTQLSVL.

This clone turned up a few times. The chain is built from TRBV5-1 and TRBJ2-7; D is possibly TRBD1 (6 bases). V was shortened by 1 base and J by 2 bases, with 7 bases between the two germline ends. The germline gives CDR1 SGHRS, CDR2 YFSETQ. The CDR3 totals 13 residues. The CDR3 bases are TGCGCCAGCAGCTTGTGGACAGCCTACGAGCAGTACTTC. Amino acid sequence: CASSLWTAYEQYF.

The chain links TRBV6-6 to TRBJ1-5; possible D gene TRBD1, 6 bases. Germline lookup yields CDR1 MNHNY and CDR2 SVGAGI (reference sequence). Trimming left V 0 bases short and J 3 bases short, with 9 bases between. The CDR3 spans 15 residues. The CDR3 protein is CASSYSGGPNQPQHF. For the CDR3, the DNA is TGTGCCAGCAGTTACTCGGGGGGGCCCAATCAGCCCCAGCATTTT.